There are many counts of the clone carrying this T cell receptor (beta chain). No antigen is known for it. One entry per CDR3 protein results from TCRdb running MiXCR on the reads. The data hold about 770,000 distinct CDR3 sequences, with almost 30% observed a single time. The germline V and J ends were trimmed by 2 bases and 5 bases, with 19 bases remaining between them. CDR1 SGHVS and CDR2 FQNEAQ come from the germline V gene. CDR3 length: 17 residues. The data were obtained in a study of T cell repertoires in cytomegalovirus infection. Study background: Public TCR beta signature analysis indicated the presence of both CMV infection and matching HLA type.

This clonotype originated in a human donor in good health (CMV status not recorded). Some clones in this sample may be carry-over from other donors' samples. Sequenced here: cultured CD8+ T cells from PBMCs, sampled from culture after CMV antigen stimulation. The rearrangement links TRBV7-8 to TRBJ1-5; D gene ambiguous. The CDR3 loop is CASSLLSPLLPHQPQHF. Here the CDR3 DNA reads TGTGCCAGCAGCTTATTGTCACCTCTTCTCCCCCATCAGCCCCAGCATTTT.